This is a list of T cell receptor beta chains from one sample in a study of blood T cell repertoires in COVID-19. Some clones are missing from TCRdb's copy, which holds only in-frame ones; the method was immunoSEQ multiplex PCR. The sample has approximately 220,000 clones; around 85% are singletons. Sequencing was done on a sample of peripheral blood. The receptor source for this set is a man aged 40-49 years with acute or convalescent COVID-19. The CDR3 runs from the conserved cysteine through the conserved F or W. A D gene is named only where the DNA matches it firmly. Not every row has a clone size; where given, it reads once, few, many or a size class.

-	TRBD1	TRBJ2-5	TRBV5-8	CASSGWDRGETQYF	TGTGCCAGCAGCGGATGGGACAGGGGGGAGACCCAGTACTTC
-	TRBD2	TRBJ2-2	TRBV30	CAWSPTSVSGELFF	TGTGCCTGGAGTCCTACTAGCGTAAGCGGGGAGCTGTTTTTT
-	TRBD2	TRBJ2-3	TRBV11-2	CASSFSSGGALTDTQYF	TGTGCCAGCAGCTTCTCAAGCGGGGGGGCACTTACAGATACGCAGTATTTT
-	TRBD1	TRBJ2-7	TRBV19	CASSPSSTGLYEQYF	TGTGCCAGTAGCCCTTCCTCGACAGGGCTCTACGAGCAGTACTTC
-	TRBD1	TRBJ2-7	TRBV30	CALKVGQGLREQYF	TGTGCCTTAAAGGTGGGACAGGGCTTGAGAGAGCAGTACTTC
-	-	TRBJ2-7	TRBV5-1	CASSLEDWHYEQYF	TGCGCCAGCAGCTTAGAGGACTGGCACTACGAGCAGTACTTC
-	-	TRBJ2-1	TRBV5-1	CASSPMVAEQFF	TGCGCCAGCAGCCCTATGGTAGCTGAGCAGTTCTTC
once	-	TRBJ1-2	TRBV6-6	CASSYSQVIDNYGYTF	TGTGCCAGCAGTTACTCACAGGTTATCGATAACTATGGCTACACCTTC
-	-	TRBJ1-6	TRBV19	CASSIGEYSPLHF	TGTGCCAGTAGTATAGGGGAGTATTCACCCCTCCACTTT
-	TRBD1	TRBJ1-1	TRBV6-5	CASSYWQGASEAFF	TGTGCCAGCAGTTACTGGCAGGGGGCGAGTGAAGCTTTCTTT
-	TRBD1	TRBJ1-4	TRBV27	CASSLAGGEKLFF	TGTGCCAGCAGTTTAGCAGGGGGTGAAAAACTGTTTTTT
few	-	TRBJ1-5	TRBV19	CASSIEGQVGVYSNQPQHF	TGTGCCAGTAGTATAGAGGGGCAAGTCGGAGTTTATAGCAATCAGCCCCAGCATTTT
once	TRBD1	TRBJ1-6	TRBV6-6	CASSYSVGGDSPLHF	TGTGCCAGCAGTTACTCGGTAGGGGGCGACTCACCCCTCCACTTT
-	TRBD1	TRBJ2-3	TRBV9	CASSVVGTGVSDTQYF	TGTGCCAGCAGCGTAGTAGGGACAGGGGTGTCAGATACGCAGTATTTT
-	-	TRBJ2-7	TRBV7-9	CASSLKSSWTADYEQYF	TGTGCCAGCAGCTTAAAGAGTAGTTGGACAGCCGATTACGAGCAGTACTTC
-	-	TRBJ2-7	TRBV25-1	CASSQTQGGYYEQYF	TGTGCCAGCAGTCAGACACAGGGCGGATACTACGAGCAGTACTTC
-	-	TRBJ2-3	TRBV7-9	CASSPLVTSSTDTQYF	TGTGCCAGCAGCCCCTTAGTTACCTCTAGCACAGATACGCAGTATTTT
-	TRBD1	TRBJ1-1	TRBV18	CASSRTGGETEAFF	TGTGCCAGCTCTCGCACAGGGGGAGAAACTGAAGCTTTCTTT
once	-	TRBJ1-3	TRBV11-2	CASSLLGQHSGNTIYF	TGTGCCAGCAGCTTACTAGGCCAGCACTCTGGAAACACCATATATTTT
-	-	TRBJ2-3	TRBV2	CASSDEGAGTEPRDTQYF	TGTGCCAGCAGTGATGAAGGGGCCGGGACTGAACCCCGAGATACGCAGTATTTT
-	-	TRBJ2-2	TRBV29-1	CSVELGEKEVGELFF	TGCAGCGTTGAGCTGGGTGAAAAAGAGGTCGGGGAGCTGTTTTTT
once	TRBD2	TRBJ2-5	TRBV28	CASSRPSGRGGTQYF	TGTGCCAGCAGCCGACCAAGCGGGAGGGGCGGGACCCAGTACTTC
-	-	TRBJ1-5	TRBV29-1	CSVGGSNQPQHF	TGCAGCGTCGGGGGTAGCAATCAGCCCCAGCATTTT
-	TRBD2	TRBJ2-3	TRBV2	CASSELGLAGTDTQYF	TGTGCCAGCAGTGAACTGGGACTAGCGGGAACAGATACGCAGTATTTT
-	TRBD1	TRBJ2-1	TRBV5-1	CASSLGQYNEQFF	TGCGCCAGCAGTTTGGGACAGTACAATGAGCAGTTCTTC
-	TRBD1	TRBJ1-4	TRBV5-6	CASSLMTGAGTNEKLFF	TGTGCCAGCAGCTTGATGACAGGGGCTGGAACTAATGAAAAACTGTTTTTT
-	TRBD2	TRBJ2-1	TRBV19	CASSIGGGRKFF	TGTGCCAGTAGTATAGGCGGGGGGCGTAAGTTCTTC
-	TRBD1	TRBJ2-5	TRBV10-3	CAISGQGRETQYF	TGTGCCATCAGCGGACAGGGGAGGGAGACCCAGTACTTC
-	-	TRBJ2-1	TRBV6-5	CASRATYNEQFF	TGTGCCAGCAGGGCAACCTACAATGAGCAGTTCTTC
-	TRBD2	TRBJ2-1	TRBV30	CAWRWVAGLEQFF	TGTGCCTGGAGATGGGTAGCGGGGTTGGAGCAGTTCTTC
-	-	TRBJ1-2	TRBV28	CASSRGAGAQNYGYTF	TGTGCCAGCAGTAGAGGGGCAGGGGCCCAGAACTATGGCTACACCTTC
once	-	TRBJ1-1	TRBV7-3	CASSPTGNTEAFF	TGTGCCAGCAGCCCCACAGGGAACACTGAAGCTTTCTTT
-	-	TRBJ1-5	TRBV6-5	CASGRVGTNQPQHF	TGTGCCAGTGGCCGGGTAGGGACTAATCAGCCCCAGCATTTT
-	-	TRBJ1-1	TRBV28	CASSLNRATEAFF	TGTGCCAGCAGTTTGAACAGGGCAACTGAAGCTTTCTTT
-	-	TRBJ2-2	TRBV29-1	CSVLGVGELFF	TGCAGCGTCTTAGGGGTGGGGGAGCTGTTTTTT
-	-	TRBJ2-1	TRBV7-8	CASSLRPSGPLVDSEQFF	TGTGCCAGCAGCTTACGGCCGTCGGGGCCCTTGGTGGACAGTGAGCAGTTCTTC
-	-	TRBJ1-1	TRBV7-9	CASSSTQLRDTGNTEAFF	TGTGCCAGCAGCTCGACGCAGCTAAGGGACACAGGGAACACTGAAGCTTTCTTT
-	TRBD2	TRBJ2-7	TRBV30	CAWEPAGGPYEQYF	TGTGCCTGGGAGCCAGCGGGAGGCCCCTACGAGCAGTACTTC
few	-	TRBJ1-2	TRBV7-3	CASSFQDSRDYGYTF	TGTGCCAGCAGCTTCCAGGACAGTCGAGACTATGGCTACACCTTC